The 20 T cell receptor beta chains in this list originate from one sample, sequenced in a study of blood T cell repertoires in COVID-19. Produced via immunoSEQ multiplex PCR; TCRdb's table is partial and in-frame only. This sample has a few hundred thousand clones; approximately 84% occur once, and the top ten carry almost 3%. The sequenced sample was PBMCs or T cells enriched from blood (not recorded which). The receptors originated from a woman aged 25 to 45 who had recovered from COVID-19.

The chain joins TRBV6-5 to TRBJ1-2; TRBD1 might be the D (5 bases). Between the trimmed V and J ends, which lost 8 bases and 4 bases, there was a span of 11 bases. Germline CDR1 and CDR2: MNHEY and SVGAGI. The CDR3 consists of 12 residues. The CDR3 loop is CASLGGSYGYTF. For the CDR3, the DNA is TGTGCCAGCCTTGGGGGGAGCTATGGCTACACCTTC.

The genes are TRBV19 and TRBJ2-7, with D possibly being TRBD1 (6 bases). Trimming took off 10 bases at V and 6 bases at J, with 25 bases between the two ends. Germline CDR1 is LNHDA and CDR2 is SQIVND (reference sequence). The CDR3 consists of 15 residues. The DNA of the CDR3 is TGTGCCACTGGGTCTCGGGCCCTGGGGGCCCCCGAGCAGTACTTC. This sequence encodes CATGSRALGAPEQYF.

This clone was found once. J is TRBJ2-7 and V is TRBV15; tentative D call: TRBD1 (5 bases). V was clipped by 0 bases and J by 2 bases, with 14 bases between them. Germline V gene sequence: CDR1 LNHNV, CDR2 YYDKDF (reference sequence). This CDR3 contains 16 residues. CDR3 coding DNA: TGTGCCACCAGCAGAGATTATTCAGGGCTCACCTACGAGCAGTACTTC. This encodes CATSRDYSGLTYEQYF. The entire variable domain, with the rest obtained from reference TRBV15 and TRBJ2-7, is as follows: DAMVIQNPRYQVTQFGKPVTLSCSQTLNHNVMYWYQQKSSQAPKLLFHYYDKDFNNEADTPDNFQSRRPNTSFCFLDIRSPGLGDTAMYLCATSRDYSGLTYEQYFGPGTRLTVT.

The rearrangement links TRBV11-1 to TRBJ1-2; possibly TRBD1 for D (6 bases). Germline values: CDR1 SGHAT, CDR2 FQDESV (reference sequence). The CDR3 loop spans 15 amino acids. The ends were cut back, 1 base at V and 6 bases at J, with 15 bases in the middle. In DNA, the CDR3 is TGTGCCAGCAGCTTAGGTTGGGACAATCTAAATGGCTACACCTTC. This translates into CASSLGWDNLNGYTF. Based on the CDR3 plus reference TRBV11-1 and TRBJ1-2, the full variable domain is EAEVAQSPRYKITEKSQAVAFWCDPISGHATLYWYRQILGQGPELLVQFQDESVVDDSQLPKDRFSAERLKGVDSTLKIQPAELGDSAMYLCASSLGWDNLNGYTFGSGTRLTVV.

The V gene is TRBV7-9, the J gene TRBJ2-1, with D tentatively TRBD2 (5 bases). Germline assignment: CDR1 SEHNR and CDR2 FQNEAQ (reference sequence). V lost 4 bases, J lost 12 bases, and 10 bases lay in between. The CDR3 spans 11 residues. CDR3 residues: CASSWERTQFF. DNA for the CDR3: TGTGCCAGCAGCTGGGAGCGGACGCAGTTCTTC.

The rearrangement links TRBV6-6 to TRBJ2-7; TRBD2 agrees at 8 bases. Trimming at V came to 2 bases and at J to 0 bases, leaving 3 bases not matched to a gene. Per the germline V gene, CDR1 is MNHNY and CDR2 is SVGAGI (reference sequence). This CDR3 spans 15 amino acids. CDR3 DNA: TGTGCCAGCAGTTACGTTAGCGGGACCTCCTACGAGCAGTACTTC. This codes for CASSYVSGTSYEQYF.

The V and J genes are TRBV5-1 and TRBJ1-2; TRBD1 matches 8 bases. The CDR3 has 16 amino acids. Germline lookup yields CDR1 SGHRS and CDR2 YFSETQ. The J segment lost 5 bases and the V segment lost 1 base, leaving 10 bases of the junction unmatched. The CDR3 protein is CASSLTTGGFRYGYTF. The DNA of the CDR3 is TGCGCCAGCAGCTTGACCACAGGGGGGTTTAGGTATGGCTACACCTTC.

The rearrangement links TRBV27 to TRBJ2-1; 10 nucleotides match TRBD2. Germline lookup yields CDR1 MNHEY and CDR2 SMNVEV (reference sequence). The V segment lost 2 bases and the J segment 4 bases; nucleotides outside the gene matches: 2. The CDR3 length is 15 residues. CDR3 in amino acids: CASSLIAGGYNEQFF. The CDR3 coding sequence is TGTGCCAGCAGTTTAATAGCGGGAGGTTACAATGAGCAGTTCTTC.

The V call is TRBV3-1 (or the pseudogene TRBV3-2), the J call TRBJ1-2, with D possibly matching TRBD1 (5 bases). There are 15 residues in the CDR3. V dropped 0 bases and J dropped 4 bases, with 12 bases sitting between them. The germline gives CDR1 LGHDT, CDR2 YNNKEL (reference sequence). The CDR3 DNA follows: TGTGCCAGCAGCCAAGATGCGGCCAGGGCCTATGGCTACACCTTC. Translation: CASSQDAARAYGYTF.

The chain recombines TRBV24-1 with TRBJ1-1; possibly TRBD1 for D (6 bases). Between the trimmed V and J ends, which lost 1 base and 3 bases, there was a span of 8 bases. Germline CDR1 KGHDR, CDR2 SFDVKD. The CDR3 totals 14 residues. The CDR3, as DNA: TGTGCCACCAGTGATTTCACAGGGCACACTGAAGCTTTCTTT. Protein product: CATSDFTGHTEAFF.

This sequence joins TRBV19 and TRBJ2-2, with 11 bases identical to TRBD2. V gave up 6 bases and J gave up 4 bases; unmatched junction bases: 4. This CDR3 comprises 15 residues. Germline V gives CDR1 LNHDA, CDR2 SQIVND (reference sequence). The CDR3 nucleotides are TGTGCCAGTAGGCAACTAGCGGGAGTCACCGGGGAGCTGTTTTTT. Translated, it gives CASRQLAGVTGELFF.

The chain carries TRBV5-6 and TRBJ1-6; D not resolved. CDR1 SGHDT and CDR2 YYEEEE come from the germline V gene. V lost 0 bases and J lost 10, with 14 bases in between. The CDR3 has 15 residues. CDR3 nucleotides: TGTGCCAGCAGCTTGGCCGGGGAAGCGAGATCACCCCTCCACTTT. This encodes CASSLAGEARSPLHF.

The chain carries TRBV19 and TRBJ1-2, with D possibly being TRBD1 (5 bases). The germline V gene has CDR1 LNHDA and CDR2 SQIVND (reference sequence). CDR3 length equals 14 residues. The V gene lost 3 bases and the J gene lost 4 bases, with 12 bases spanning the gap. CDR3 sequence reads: CASSIQGGPYGYTF. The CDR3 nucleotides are TGTGCCAGTAGTATTCAGGGAGGGCCCTATGGCTACACCTTC. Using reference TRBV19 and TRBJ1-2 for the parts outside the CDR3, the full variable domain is DGGITQSPKYLFRKEGQNVTLSCEQNLNHDAMYWYRQDPGQGLRLIYYSQIVNDFQKGDIAEGYSVSREKKESFPLTVTSAQKNPTAFYLCASSIQGGPYGYTFGSGTRLTVV.

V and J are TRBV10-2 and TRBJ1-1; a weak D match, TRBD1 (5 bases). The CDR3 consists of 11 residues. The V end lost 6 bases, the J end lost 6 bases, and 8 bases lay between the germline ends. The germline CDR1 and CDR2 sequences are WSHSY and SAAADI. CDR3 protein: CASSQGSEAFF. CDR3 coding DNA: TGCGCCAGCAGCCAGGGCTCTGAAGCTTTCTTT.

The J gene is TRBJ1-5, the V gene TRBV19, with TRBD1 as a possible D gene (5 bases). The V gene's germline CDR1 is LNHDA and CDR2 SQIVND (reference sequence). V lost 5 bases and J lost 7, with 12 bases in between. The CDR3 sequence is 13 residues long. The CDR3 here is CASSLGEEQPQHF. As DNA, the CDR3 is TGTGCCAGTAGTTTAGGGGAGGAGCAGCCCCAGCATTTT.

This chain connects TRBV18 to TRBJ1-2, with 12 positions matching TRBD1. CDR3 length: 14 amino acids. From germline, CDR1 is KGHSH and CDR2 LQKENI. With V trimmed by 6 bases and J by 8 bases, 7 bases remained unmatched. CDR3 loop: CASSPGQGAEGYTF. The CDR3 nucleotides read TGTGCCAGCTCTCCGGGACAGGGGGCTGAAGGCTACACCTTC.

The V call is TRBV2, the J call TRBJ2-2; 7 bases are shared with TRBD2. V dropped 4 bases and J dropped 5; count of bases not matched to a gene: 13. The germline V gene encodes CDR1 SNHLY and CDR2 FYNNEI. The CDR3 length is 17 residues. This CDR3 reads CASSVFRGGSGTGELFF. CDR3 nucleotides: TGTGCCAGCAGTGTATTTAGGGGAGGGTCCGGGACCGGGGAGCTGTTTTTT.

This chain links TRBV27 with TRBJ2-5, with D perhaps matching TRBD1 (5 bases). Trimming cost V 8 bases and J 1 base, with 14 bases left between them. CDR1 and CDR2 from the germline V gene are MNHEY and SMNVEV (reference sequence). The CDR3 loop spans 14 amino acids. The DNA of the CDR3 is TGTGCCAGCCAACTCAGGGCCCTCCAAGAGACCCAGTACTTC. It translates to CASQLRALQETQYF.

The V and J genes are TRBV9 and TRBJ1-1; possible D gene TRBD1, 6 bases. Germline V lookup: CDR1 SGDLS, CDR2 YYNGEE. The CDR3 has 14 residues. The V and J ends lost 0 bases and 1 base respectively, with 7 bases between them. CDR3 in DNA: TGTGCCAGCAGCGTAGTACAGGGGAACACTGAAGCTTTCTTT. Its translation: CASSVVQGNTEAFF. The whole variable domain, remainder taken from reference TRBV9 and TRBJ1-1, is DSGVTQTPKHLITATGQRVTLRCSPRSGDLSVYWYQQSLDQGLQFLIQYYNGEERAKGNILERFSAQQFPDLHSELNLSSLELGDSALYFCASSVVQGNTEAFFGQGTRLTVV.

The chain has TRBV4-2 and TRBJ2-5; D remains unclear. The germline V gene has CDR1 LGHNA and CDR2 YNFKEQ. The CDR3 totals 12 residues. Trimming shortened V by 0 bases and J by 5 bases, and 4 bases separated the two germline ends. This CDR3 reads CASSQDLETQYF. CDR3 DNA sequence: TGTGCCAGCAGCCAAGATCTGGAGACCCAGTACTTC.